The 24 T cell receptor beta chains below were found in one sample sequenced in a study of blood T cell repertoires in COVID-19. Here immunoSEQ multiplex PCR was the method, and the copy in TCRdb shows in-frame clones only, minus some. The data contain fewer than 90,000 clones, about 71% of them seen just once; the ten biggest clones take up 4% to 5%. Material: peripheral blood. Receptor source: a woman between 50 and 59 years old with acute or convalescent COVID-19.

The J gene is TRBJ2-1, the V gene TRBV27; 10 nucleotides align to TRBD1. In germline, CDR1 is MNHEY, CDR2 SMNVEV (reference sequence). J gave up 10 bases and V 0 bases, and 12 bases lay outside the gene matches. The CDR3 spans 17 residues. The CDR3 bases are TGTGCCAGCAGTTTATCGGCGGGGGACAGGGGAATTCGGGAGCAGTTCTTC. Amino acids: CASSLSAGDRGIREQFF.

The chain recombines TRBV2 with TRBJ1-5; TRBD1 matches at 9 bases. This CDR3 is 12 amino acids long. The V segment lost 10 bases and the J segment 8 bases; nucleotides outside the gene matches: 6. Per germline, CDR1 SNHLY and CDR2 FYNNEI. The CDR3 DNA is TGTGCCACAGGACAGGGGCTGAAGCCCCAGCATTTT. Amino acids: CATGQGLKPQHF.

The rearrangement joins TRBV7-2 to TRBJ1-2; D call uncertain. Deletions cut 2 bases from V and 2 bases from J, with 6 bases between. CDR3 length: 13 amino acids. CDR1 is SGHTA and CDR2 is FQGNSA in the germline V gene. The CDR3 DNA sequence: TGTGCCAGCAGCTTATATCCCAACTATGGCTACACCTTC. This codes for CASSLYPNYGYTF.

The rearrangement uses TRBV29-1 and TRBJ2-2; D call uncertain. The CDR3 extends over 12 amino acids. Germline V gene lookup returns CDR1 SQVTM and CDR2 ANQGSEA. Trimming removed 5 bases from V and 4 bases from J, with 8 bases in between. Here the CDR3 reads CSVPSPTGELFF. In DNA, the CDR3 is TGCAGCGTTCCTTCCCCCACCGGGGAGCTGTTTTTT.

The rearrangement uses TRBV18 and TRBJ1-2, with D tentatively TRBD1 (5 bases). Germline lookup yields CDR1 KGHSH and CDR2 LQKENI. V lost 6 bases, J lost 4 bases, and 15 bases lay in between. The CDR3 has 14 residues. The chain's CDR3 is CASSIESGVYGYTF. Here the CDR3 DNA reads TGTGCCAGCTCGATAGAGTCGGGGGTCTATGGCTACACCTTC.

The V and J genes are TRBV7-8 and TRBJ1-1, with D perhaps TRBD1 (5 bases). CDR1 and CDR2 (germline): SGHVS, FQNEAQ. CDR3 length: 16 residues. Trimming removed 2 bases from V and 1 base from J, with 14 bases in between. In DNA form, the CDR3 reads TGTGCCAGCAGCTTATATGTCGGGGGGAGGAACACTGAAGCTTTCTTT. Protein product: CASSLYVGGRNTEAFF.

The chain carries TRBV19 and TRBJ1-5, with 11 bases lining up with TRBD1. The CDR3 length is 17 residues. Germline loops: CDR1 LNHDA, CDR2 SQIVND (reference sequence). V shed 3 bases and J 3 bases; nucleotides not matched to a gene: 7. CDR3 sequence (DNA): TGTGCCAGTAGTATTTTCGGACAGGGGGCTAACAATCAGCCCCAGCATTTT. It translates to CASSIFGQGANNQPQHF.

The gene calls are TRBV6-6 and TRBJ1-2; 7 nucleotides agree with TRBD1. The germline V gene has CDR1 MNHNY and CDR2 SVGAGI (reference sequence). This CDR3 spans 15 amino acids. The J segment lost 6 bases and the V segment lost 4 bases, leaving 11 bases of the junction unmatched. CDR3 sequence (DNA): TGTGCCAGCAGTTCTTCACAGGGGTCCACAGATGGCTACACCTTC. This gives the protein CASSSSQGSTDGYTF.

This chain uses TRBV27 with TRBJ2-3; 9 bases map to TRBD1. The V segment lost 6 bases and the J segment 5 bases; nucleotides outside the gene matches: 9. Germline V gene lookup returns CDR1 MNHEY and CDR2 SMNVEV (reference sequence). This CDR3 is 15 amino acids long. CDR3 sequence: CASSPQGQGRDTQYF. CDR3 nucleotides: TGTGCCAGCAGCCCCCAGGGACAGGGAAGAGATACGCAGTATTTT.

The V call is TRBV6-5, the J call TRBJ1-2, with unresolved D. The V and J ends lost 7 bases and 1 base respectively, with 7 bases between them. The CDR3 has 12 residues. Germline lookup yields CDR1 MNHEY and CDR2 SVGAGI. Written as DNA, the CDR3 is TGTGCCAGCATGCGGGGTAACTATGGCTACACCTTC. Its protein is CASMRGNYGYTF.

The chain is built from TRBV4-3 and TRBJ2-2, with D possibly being TRBD1 (6 bases). The CDR3 contains 18 residues. V gave up 0 bases and J gave up 0 bases, with 14 bases separating them. Germline V gives CDR1 LGHNA, CDR2 YSLEER. CDR3 DNA sequence: TGCGCCAGCAGCCAAGATGGCAGGGGAGCTGCGAACACCGGGGAGCTGTTTTTT. Translation: CASSQDGRGAANTGELFF.

This chain uses TRBV28 with TRBJ1-1, with TRBD1 matching over 7 bases. CDR3 length equals 11 residues. V shed 3 bases, J shed 8 bases, and the junction held 0 bases outside the gene matches. The germline CDR1 and CDR2 sequences are MDHEN and SYDVKM. The CDR3 region has the DNA TGTGCCAGCAGTTTGGACAGGGAAGCTTTCTTT. Its translation is CASSLDREAFF.

This chain connects TRBV15 to TRBJ2-1; D is possibly TRBD1 (5 bases). Trimming left V 0 bases short and J 5 bases short, with 14 bases between. The CDR3 contains 16 residues. In germline, CDR1 is LNHNV, CDR2 YYDKDF (reference sequence). DNA for the CDR3: TGTGCCACCAGCAGAGATCATACCACAGGAGACAATGAGCAGTTCTTC. It specifies CATSRDHTTGDNEQFF.

The chain recombines TRBV6-5 with TRBJ1-2; 9 bases map to TRBD1. V lost 6 bases, J lost 8 bases, and 13 bases stayed unmatched. Germline V lookup: CDR1 MNHEY, CDR2 SVGAGI. The CDR3 consists of 15 residues. CDR3 in amino acids: CASRPSGTGNGGYTF. CDR3 coding DNA: TGTGCCAGCAGACCTTCCGGGACAGGGAATGGGGGCTACACCTTC.

This chain joins TRBV5-1 and TRBJ1-6, with 7 bases matching TRBD1. V shed 5 bases, J shed 9 bases, and the junction held 5 bases outside the gene matches. The CDR3 consists of 13 residues. Per germline, CDR1 SGHRS and CDR2 YFSETQ. The CDR3 loop is CASSDREFSPLHF. CDR3 in DNA: TGCGCCAGCAGTGACAGGGAGTTTTCACCCCTCCACTTT.

The rearrangement uses TRBV27 and TRBJ2-7; maybe TRBD1 (5 bases). V lost 5 bases, J lost 4 bases, and 15 bases lay in between. The CDR3 is made up of 14 amino acids. Germline V gene sequence: CDR1 MNHEY, CDR2 SMNVEV (reference sequence). CDR3 sequence: CASSPSERTYEQYF. The CDR3 nucleotides are TGTGCCAGCAGTCCCTCAGAGAGGACATACGAGCAGTACTTC.

V is TRBV14 and J is TRBJ1-4; 10 nucleotides agree with TRBD1. V shed 7 bases, J shed 0 bases, and the junction held 5 bases outside the gene matches. CDR1 is SGHDN, CDR2 FVKESK, per germline. This CDR3 has 16 residues. The CDR3 nucleotides are TGTGCCAGCAAAGGGACAGGGGACGCAACTAATGAAAAACTGTTTTTT. Protein sequence: CASKGTGDATNEKLFF.

This sequence joins TRBV27 and TRBJ1-6; TRBD1 matches at 7 bases. This CDR3 spans 15 amino acids. V shed 4 bases, J shed 10 bases, and the junction held 10 bases outside the gene matches. Germline lookup yields CDR1 MNHEY and CDR2 SMNVEV (reference sequence). CDR3 loop: CASSSPGQPSSPLHF. The CDR3 bases are TGTGCCAGCAGTTCTCCGGGACAGCCCAGCTCACCCCTCCACTTT.

The chain has TRBV6-5 and TRBJ2-3; 11 nucleotides agree with TRBD1. With V trimmed by 8 bases and J by 3 bases, 7 bases remained unmatched. Germline-derived CDR1 and CDR2 are MNHEY and SVGAGI. CDR3 length: 15 residues. The CDR3 coding sequence is TGTGCCAGCCGGGACAGGGGGATTGGGACAGATACGCAGTATTTT. Its protein is CASRDRGIGTDTQYF.

This clone was picked up one time. V gene TRBV6-1 combines with J gene TRBJ1-2; 8 bases fit TRBD1. V shed 1 base and J 8 bases; nucleotides not matched to a gene: 9. Germline values: CDR1 MNHNS, CDR2 SASEGT. The CDR3 runs 15 residues. This chain's CDR3 is CASSEGRTGIGGYTF. The CDR3 DNA follows: TGTGCCAGCAGTGAAGGGCGGACAGGGATCGGCGGCTACACCTTC.

This clone was detected only a few times. The chain employs TRBV5-4 and TRBJ1-3; no definite D call. The V end lost 2 bases, the J end lost 0 bases, and 3 bases lay between the germline ends. The CDR3 has 13 residues. The germline gives CDR1 SGHNT, CDR2 YYREEE (reference sequence). The CDR3 sequence: CASSFISGNTIYF. DNA for the CDR3: TGTGCCAGCAGCTTTATCTCTGGAAACACCATATATTTT.

J is TRBJ2-5 and V is TRBV7-9; D is possibly TRBD1 (6 bases). Trimming took off 2 bases at V and 2 bases at J, with 12 bases between the two ends. This CDR3 is built from 15 residues. The germline V gene encodes CDR1 SEHNR and CDR2 FQNEAQ (reference sequence). The CDR3 is CASSLSEGVQETQYF. The CDR3 nucleotides are TGTGCCAGCAGCTTAAGTGAGGGGGTACAAGAGACCCAGTACTTC.

The V gene is TRBV9, the J gene TRBJ2-5, with 7 positions matching TRBD2. CDR1 SGDLS and CDR2 YYNGEE come from the germline V gene. The CDR3 is made up of 14 amino acids. V dropped 0 bases and J dropped 4; count of bases not matched to a gene: 3. The CDR3 nucleotides read TGTGCCAGCAGCGTAGGGCTAGCGGCAGAGACCCAGTACTTC. This codes for CASSVGLAAETQYF.

The V and J genes are TRBV5-1 and TRBJ1-5; D uncertain. V gave up 5 bases and J gave up 6 bases, with 12 bases separating them. In germline, CDR1 is SGHRS, CDR2 YFSETQ. The CDR3 runs 13 residues. DNA of the CDR3: TGCGCCAGCAGACCCGGCGGGTGTCAGCCCCAGCATTTT. This translates into CASRPGGCQPQHF.